A selection of T cell receptor beta chains follows, all from one sample in a study of T cell repertoires in cytomegalovirus infection. TCRdb recomputed calls from the reads with MiXCR, one row per CDR3 protein. The repertoire consists of some 450,000 distinct CDR3 sequences, with about a third occurring once and the leading ten covering about 13%. Sequenced input: PBMCs. The receptors originated from a human donor in good health (CMV status not recorded). Some clones in this sample may be carry-over from other donors' samples. Each CDR3 is given with its conserved first and last residue. The D gene is left open where the match is weak. Not every row has a clone size; where given, it reads once, few, many or a size class.

CDR3 protein,CDR3 DNA,D gene,clone size,J gene,V gene
CASSLGQGQGNTEAFF,TGTGCCAGCAGCTTAGGACAGGGGCAGGGAAACACTGAAGCTTTCTTT,TRBD1,.,TRBJ1-1,TRBV7-9
CASSLGRGGVPGELFF,TGTGCCAGCAGCCTTGGGCGGGGGGGCGTCCCCGGGGAGCTGTTTTTT,TRBD2,.,TRBJ2-2,TRBV7-2
CASSYGGSSGNTIYF,TGTGCCAGCAGCTACGGAGGGAGCTCTGGAAACACCATATATTTT,.,many,TRBJ1-3,TRBV7-2
CASSPKGGPSYEQYF,TGTGCCAGCAGCCCAAAGGGGGGACCTTCCTACGAGCAGTACTTC,.,many,TRBJ2-7,TRBV7-2
CASSSRRPIPVGQETQYF,TGTGCCAGCAGCTCACGCCGTCCGATTCCGGTAGGCCAAGAGACCCAGTACTTC,.,many,TRBJ2-5,TRBV7-8
CASRAGQGNYGYTF,TGTGCCAGCAGGGCGGGACAGGGGAACTATGGCTACACCTTC,TRBD1,.,TRBJ1-2,TRBV2
CASNFEGITGGETQYF,TGTGCCAGCAACTTTGAGGGAATTACCGGAGGAGAGACCCAGTACTTC,.,.,TRBJ2-5,TRBV12-3/TRBV12-4
CSASLTEAYEQYF,TGCAGTGCTAGCCTCACGGAAGCCTACGAGCAGTACTTC,.,.,TRBJ2-7,TRBV20-1
CASSLGPAPGYEIGYTF,TGTGCCAGCAGCTTAGGCCCCGCTCCAGGATATGAGATTGGCTACACCTTC,.,many,TRBJ1-2,TRBV7-2
CASSQDKTGVALWEQYF,TGTGCCAGCAGCCAAGATAAGACCGGTGTAGCCCTCTGGGAGCAGTACTTC,.,.,TRBJ2-7,TRBV3-1
CASSLRGGATGELFF,TGTGCCAGCAGCTTAAGGGGGGGGGCTACCGGGGAGCTGTTTTTT,.,many,TRBJ2-2,TRBV7-8
CSATLTSGGPFGGELFF,TGCAGTGCTACCTTGACTAGCGGGGGGCCTTTCGGTGGGGAGCTGTTTTTT,TRBD2,.,TRBJ2-2,TRBV20-1
CASSSRAYQPQHF,TGTGCCAGCAGCTCACGTGCCTATCAGCCCCAGCATTTT,.,few,TRBJ1-5,TRBV7-2
CAISEDGQGRTDTQYF,TGTGCCATCAGTGAGGACGGACAGGGAAGGACAGATACGCAGTATTTT,TRBD1,.,TRBJ2-3,TRBV10-3
CASSLPFQGEEKLFF,TGTGCCAGCAGCTTACCTTTCCAGGGTGAAGAAAAACTGTTTTTT,.,.,TRBJ1-4,TRBV7-9
CASSPTIYYNEQFF,TGTGCCAGTAGTCCTACCATCTACTACAATGAGCAGTTCTTC,.,.,TRBJ2-1,TRBV19
CASSEAIYEQYF,TGTGCCAGCAGTGAGGCGATCTACGAGCAGTACTTC,.,few,TRBJ2-7,TRBV2
CASNLGSQAYNEQFF,TGTGCCAGCAACTTGGGGAGTCAGGCCTACAATGAGCAGTTCTTC,.,many,TRBJ2-1,TRBV6-1
CATSDPGQGAYGYTF,TGTGCCACCAGTGACCCCGGACAGGGGGCTTATGGCTACACCTTC,TRBD1,.,TRBJ1-2,TRBV24-1
CAINSEGGPSYEQYF,TGTGCCATCAATTCCGAAGGGGGACCTTCCTACGAGCAGTACTTC,.,.,TRBJ2-7,TRBV10-3